These T cell receptor beta chains were read from a single sample in a study of blood T cell repertoires in COVID-19. Sequenced by immunoSEQ multiplex PCR; TCRdb stores in-frame clones only, minus some. The sample has about 250,000 clones, roughly 85% seen once. Sequenced sample: PBMCs or T cells enriched from blood (not recorded which). All receptors come from a woman in her forties or fifties with acute COVID-19. The CDR3 runs from the conserved cysteine through the conserved F or W. A D gene is named only where the DNA matches it firmly. A clone size is listed for some rows: how often the clone was seen (once, few, many), or a class if it is expanded.

>-|TRBJ2-7|TRBV19|TRBD1
CASSPTGYFDEQYF
TGTGCCAGTAGCCCGACAGGGTATTTCGACGAGCAGTACTTC
>-|TRBJ2-3|TRBV7-2|TRBD1
CASSSQGSWGDTQYF
TGTGCCAGCAGCTCACAGGGGTCATGGGGGGATACGCAGTATTTT
>-|TRBJ2-3|TRBV18|TRBD2
CASSPSTSGGRDTQYF
TGTGCCAGCTCACCATCGACTAGCGGGGGGCGTGATACGCAGTATTTT
>-|TRBJ1-2|TRBV20-1|TRBD1
CSASGLTGVGGYTF
TGCAGTGCTAGTGGGTTGACAGGGGTTGGTGGCTACACCTTC
>-|TRBJ1-2|TRBV4-3|TRBD1
CASSQRTGAYGYTF
TGCGCCAGCAGCCAGAGGACAGGGGCCTATGGCTACACCTTC
>-|TRBJ2-3|TRBV19|TRBD1
CASSLDRGRTDTQYF
TGTGCCAGTAGTTTAGACAGGGGCCGCACAGATACGCAGTATTTT
>few|TRBJ2-7|TRBV6-5|TRBD1
CASSSRQGVTYEQYF
TGTGCCAGCAGTTCCAGGCAGGGGGTCACCTACGAGCAGTACTTC
>-|TRBJ2-1|TRBV6-5|TRBD2
CASSLLAGGSNEQFF
TGTGCCAGCAGTTTACTAGCGGGGGGGTCCAATGAGCAGTTCTTC
>-|TRBJ1-1|TRBV7-2|-
CASSLDRRRGTEAFF
TGTGCCAGCAGCTTAGATCGGCGCCGGGGCACTGAAGCTTTCTTT
>-|TRBJ1-5|TRBV23-1|TRBD1
CASSPRGDRGVNQPQHF
TGCGCCAGCAGTCCCCGAGGGGACAGGGGCGTCAATCAGCCCCAGCATTTT
>-|TRBJ1-2|TRBV11-2|-
CASSLEGGDDDGYTF
TGTGCCAGCAGCTTAGAAGGGGGGGACGATGATGGCTACACCTTC
>once|TRBJ2-5|TRBV7-8|-
CASRTYGRETQYF
TGTGCCAGCAGGACTTACGGTCGGGAGACCCAGTACTTC
>-|TRBJ2-5|TRBV19|-
CASSIGQGFETQYF
TGTGCCAGTAGTATAGGGCAGGGGTTTGAGACCCAGTACTTC
>-|TRBJ1-2|TRBV30|-
CAWSAQANYGYTF
TGTGCCTGGAGCGCACAGGCTAACTATGGCTACACCTTC
>-|TRBJ2-1|TRBV5-1|TRBD2
CASSLGSGGAWEQFF
TGCGCCAGCAGCTTGGGTAGCGGGGGGGCCTGGGAGCAGTTCTTC
>-|TRBJ1-3|TRBV19|TRBD1
CASSSSGGLTSGNTIYF
TGTGCCAGTAGTTCCTCAGGGGGCCTTACCTCTGGAAACACCATATATTTT
>-|TRBJ1-3|TRBV25-1|-
CASSLGGTGNTIYF
TGTGCCAGCAGCCTGGGGGGTACTGGAAACACCATATATTTT
>-|TRBJ2-7|TRBV2|-
CASSVSYEQYF
TGTGCCAGCAGCGTCTCCTACGAGCAGTACTTC